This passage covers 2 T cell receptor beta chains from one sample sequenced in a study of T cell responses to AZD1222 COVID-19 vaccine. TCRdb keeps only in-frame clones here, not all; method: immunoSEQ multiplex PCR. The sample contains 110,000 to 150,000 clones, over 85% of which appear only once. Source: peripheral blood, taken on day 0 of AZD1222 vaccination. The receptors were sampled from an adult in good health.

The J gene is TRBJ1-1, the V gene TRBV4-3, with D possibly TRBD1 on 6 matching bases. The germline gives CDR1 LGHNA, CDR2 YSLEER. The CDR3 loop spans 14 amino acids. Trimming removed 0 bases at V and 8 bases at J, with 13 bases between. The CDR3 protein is CASSQDRQGLEAFF. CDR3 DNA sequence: TGCGCCAGCAGCCAAGATCGTCAGGGGCTCGAAGCTTTCTTT.

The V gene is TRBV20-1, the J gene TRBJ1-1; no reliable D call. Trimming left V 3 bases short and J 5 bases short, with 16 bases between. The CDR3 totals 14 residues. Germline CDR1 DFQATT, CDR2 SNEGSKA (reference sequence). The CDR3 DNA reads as TGCAGTGCTAGTCCCCGGGAGGGTCGGACTGAAGCTTTCTTT. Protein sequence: CSASPREGRTEAFF.